The 13 T cell receptor beta chains in this list originate from one sample, sequenced in a study of early T cells in non-severe SARS-CoV-2 infection listed by TCRdb under 2021. Preparation of the library involved 5' RACE. For sequencing, a NextSeq 500 was employed. The raw public data were reprocessed by TCRdb itself: fastp quality trimming at Q25, MiXCR clonotype calling, in-frame beta chains only. Under each unique CDR3 protein, matching rows form one entry showing the most common genes and DNA. The sample records tens of thousands of distinct CDR3 sequences, 10% to 15% of which are singletons. The top ten hold approximately 1.1% of the sample. Sequencing used whole blood. The receptors were gathered from an adult who was a healthcare worker with PCR-confirmed SARS-CoV-2 infection or an uninfected control (not recorded which).

The CDR3 region has the DNA TGTGCCAGCAGCTTAGTTCCGGCCGGGACTAGCGGGATCGAGCGGGAGACCCAGTACTTC. This codes for CASSLVPAGTSGIERETQYF. The chain couples TRBV7-6 to TRBJ2-5; 13 nucleotides line up with TRBD2. The V gene's germline CDR1 is SGHVS and CDR2 FNYEAQ. Germline trimming cut 1 base from V and 5 bases from J; bases unmatched to any gene: 16. The length of the CDR3 is 20 residues.

The table lists this clonotype with a count of one. The chain uses TRBV10-1 and TRBJ2-3; maybe TRBD2 (5 bases). The CDR3 covers 13 residues. Germline V gene data show CDR1 as WNHNN and CDR2 as SYGVQD (reference sequence). V lost 10 bases and J lost 0, with 11 bases in between. This CDR3 is CANRGGSTDTQYF. The CDR3 DNA is TGCGCCAACAGAGGAGGAAGCACAGATACGCAGTATTTT.

Many counts were recorded for this clonotype. The chain carries TRBV6-5 and TRBJ1-2, with D unresolved. Trimming pared 2 bases from V and 1 base from J, leaving 5 bases between. Looked up from germline, CDR1 is MNHEY and CDR2 is SVGAGI. The length of the CDR3 is 13 residues. The CDR3 here is CASSYERNYGYTF. The CDR3 DNA follows: TGTGCCAGCAGTTACGAGCGTAACTATGGCTACACCTTC.

The chain recombines TRBV2 with TRBJ2-4; 7 bases align to TRBD1. Trimming at V came to 6 bases and at J to 4 bases, leaving 6 bases not matched to a gene. The CDR3 has 14 residues. Germline CDR1 is SNHLY and CDR2 is FYNNEI. This chain's CDR3 is CASRTGTEKNIQYF. CDR3 DNA sequence: TGTGCCAGCAGAACGGGGACAGAAAAAAACATTCAGTACTTC.

This clonotype was picked up many times. The chain links TRBV24-1 to TRBJ2-7; 9 bases are shared with TRBD1. CDR3 length: 16 amino acids. Germline trimming cut 2 bases from V and 3 bases from J; bases unmatched to any gene: 7. The germline V gene has CDR1 KGHDR and CDR2 SFDVKD. CDR3 amino acids: CATSDSQGASSYEQYF. CDR3 sequence (DNA): TGTGCCACCAGTGATTCACAGGGGGCATCAAGCTACGAGCAGTACTTC.

V is TRBV7-2 and J is TRBJ2-5, with 7 bases aligning to TRBD2. The CDR3 consists of 15 residues. CDR1 SGHTA and CDR2 FQGNSA come from the germline V gene. Unmatched junction bases numbered 6, after V lost 3 bases and J lost 2 bases. CDR3 loop: CASSFQRGEQETQYF. DNA for the CDR3: TGTGCCAGCAGCTTTCAGCGGGGCGAGCAAGAGACCCAGTACTTC.

There are a few counts of this clonotype. CDR3 sequence: CASSRTGKTQYF. CDR3 DNA sequence: TGTGCCAGCAGTCGGACAGGGAAGACCCAGTACTTC. This chain uses TRBV6-2 or TRBV6-3 with TRBJ2-5, with 8 bases lining up with TRBD1. The CDR3 spans 12 residues. V lost 5 bases to trimming and J lost 6 bases; unmatched junction nucleotides: 2. Looked up from germline, CDR1 is MNHEY and CDR2 is SVGEGT.

This clonotype was counted at least ten times. J is TRBJ2-3 and V is TRBV28; no reliable D call. Trimming stripped 2 bases from V and 5 bases from J, with 8 bases between. The CDR3 extends over 13 amino acids. The germline V gene encodes CDR1 MDHEN and CDR2 SYDVKM. CDR3 in amino acids: CASSLGLGDTQYF. As DNA, the CDR3 is TGTGCCAGCAGTTTAGGATTGGGAGATACGCAGTATTTT.

In its sample, this clonotype was seen many times. The chain combines TRBV28 with TRBJ2-2, with 9 bases aligning to TRBD2. The CDR3 totals 17 residues. Trimming cost V 1 base and J 8 bases; bases outside gene matches: 11. CDR1 is MDHEN, CDR2 SYDVKM, per germline. Written as DNA, the CDR3 is TGTGCCAGCAGTTTATCCCCCCTAGCGGGAAGGAGAGGGGAGCTGTTTTTT. It yields the protein CASSLSPLAGRRGELFF.

This clonotype appeared a few times. This chain connects TRBV10-3 to TRBJ2-7, with D uncertain. Trimming removed 2 bases from V and 7 bases from J, with 6 bases in between. CDR1 ENHRY and CDR2 SYGVKD come from the germline V gene. This CDR3 comprises 11 residues. Here the CDR3 reads CAISEIGEQYF. The CDR3 region has the DNA TGTGCCATCAGTGAGATTGGAGAGCAGTACTTC.

In this sample, this clonotype turned up a few times. The chain couples TRBV15 to TRBJ2-1; D might be TRBD1 (5 bases). V lost 3 bases and J lost 5, with 17 bases in between. Germline values: CDR1 LNHNV, CDR2 YYDKDF (reference sequence). The CDR3 loop spans 16 amino acids. The CDR3 bases are TGTGCCACCAGCAGGAAAAGACAGTTAGTCAACAATGAGCAGTTCTTC. Protein: CATSRKRQLVNNEQFF. The entire variable domain, with the rest obtained from reference TRBV15 and TRBJ2-1, is as follows: DAMVIQNPRYQVTQFGKPVTLSCSQTLNHNVMYWYQQKSSQAPKLLFHYYDKDFNNEADTPDNFQSRRPNTSFCFLDIRSPGLGDTAMYLCATSRKRQLVNNEQFFGPGTRLTVL.

V usage is TRBV4-3 and J usage is TRBJ2-1; the match to TRBD2 covers 8 bases. CDR1 and CDR2 from the germline V gene are LGHNA and YSLEER. The V and J ends lost 0 bases and 2 bases, in that order; junction bases with no gene match: 6. This CDR3 is 17 amino acids long. The CDR3 sequence is CASSQDWAGGPYNEQFF. For the CDR3, the DNA is TGCGCCAGCAGCCAAGATTGGGCGGGAGGTCCCTACAATGAGCAGTTCTTC.

This clonotype was recorded at least ten times. The chain combines TRBV6-6 with TRBJ2-5; TRBD1 matches 8 bases. CDR1 and CDR2 (germline): MNHNY, SVGAGI (reference sequence). Trimming at V came to 4 bases and at J to 5 bases, leaving 6 bases not matched to a gene. The length of the CDR3 is 14 residues. CDR3: CASSSRGQGETQYF. CDR3 bases: TGTGCCAGCAGTTCCAGGGGGCAGGGCGAGACCCAGTACTTC.